These T cell receptor beta chains were read from a single sample in a study of cytomegalovirus exposure and HLA in healthy donors. Sequencing used immunoSEQ multiplex PCR; TCRdb keeps in-frame clones, though not all of them. The sample yields about 87,000 clones, less than 80% seen once. Sample: PBMCs. These receptor sequences come from a young man in good health and CMV-seropositive. Both conserved end residues are part of each CDR3. A row's size may be missing; if present it is once, few, many or a size class.

v_call	j_call	clone_size	cdr3_aa
TRBV5-4	TRBJ1-1	few	CASSLAVSGTEAFF
TRBV5-6	TRBJ1-4	few	CASTASGTANEKLFF
TRBV6-5	TRBJ1-1	-	CASSYSPLEAEAFF
TRBV9	TRBJ2-2	-	CASSVAPEQGFFTGELFF
TRBV11-1	TRBJ1-1	-	CASSPGTFMNTEAFF
TRBV4-1	TRBJ2-1	-	CASSQEGPGSIYNEQFF
TRBV27	TRBJ1-5	-	CASSSQQPGGNQPQHF
TRBV28	TRBJ1-5	-	CATLEGGNQPQHF
TRBV27	TRBJ1-1	-	CASRPDRGRDTEAFF
TRBV7-2	TRBJ1-2	once	CASSFSREDGYTF
TRBV7-6	TRBJ2-7	few	CASSSEDEQYF
TRBV11-2	TRBJ2-1	-	CASSLDFYNEQFF
TRBV9	TRBJ2-7	-	CASSVAGAVGANEQYF
TRBV19	TRBJ1-5	-	CASSIDRGSNQPQHF
TRBV18	TRBJ1-2	-	CASSPPPRGKEHYGYTF
TRBV7-9	TRBJ2-3	-	CASSLVSSGGDTQYF
TRBV30	TRBJ1-1	once	CASLRQGTEAFF
TRBV7-7	TRBJ2-2	-	CASSRTGDTGELFF
TRBV18	TRBJ1-1	-	CASSPHQGEGTEAFF
TRBV9	TRBJ1-2	-	CASSAWTDFNYGYTF
TRBV10-1	TRBJ2-3	-	CASSPDSTDTQYF
TRBV6-1	TRBJ1-4	few	CASFGGGREKLFF
TRBV29-1	TRBJ2-5	-	CSLPGGSGGAETQYF
TRBV19	TRBJ1-6	-	CASRDRGLGNSPLHF